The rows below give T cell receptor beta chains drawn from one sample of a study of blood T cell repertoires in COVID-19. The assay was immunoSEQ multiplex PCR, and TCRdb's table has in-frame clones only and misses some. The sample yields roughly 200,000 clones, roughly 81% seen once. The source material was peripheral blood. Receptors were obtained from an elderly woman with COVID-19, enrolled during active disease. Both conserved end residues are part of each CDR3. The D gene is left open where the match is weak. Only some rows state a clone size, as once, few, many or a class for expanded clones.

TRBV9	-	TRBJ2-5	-	TGTGCCAGCAGTGGTCTTCGGCGGGAGACCCAGTACTTC	CASSGLRRETQYF
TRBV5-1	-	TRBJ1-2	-	TGCGCCAGCAGCTGGGAGGTGGCTAACTATGGCTACACCTTC	CASSWEVANYGYTF
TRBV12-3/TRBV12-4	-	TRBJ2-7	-	TGTGCCAGCAGTCTAAATTACGAGCAGTACTTC	CASSLNYEQYF
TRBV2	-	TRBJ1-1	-	TGTGCCAGCAGCCGGGGGGGATGGGGTTACGCTGAAGCTTTCTTT	CASSRGGWGYAEAFF
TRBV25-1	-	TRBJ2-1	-	TGTGCCAGCAGTGAATATTCGTACAATGAGCAGTTCTTC	CASSEYSYNEQFF
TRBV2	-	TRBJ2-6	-	TGTGCCAGCAGTGGGCTAGCGCACTCTGGGGCCAACGTCCTGACTTTC	CASSGLAHSGANVLTF
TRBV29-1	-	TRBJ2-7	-	TGCAGCGTTGGCGACCTAGACGAGCAGTACTTC	CSVGDLDEQYF
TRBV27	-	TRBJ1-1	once	TGTGCCAGCAGTTCGGGGACTACGAACACTGAAGCTTTCTTT	CASSSGTTNTEAFF
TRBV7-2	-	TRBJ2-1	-	TGTGCCAGCAGCCAAACGGGAGAGAACTACAATGAGCAGTTCTTC	CASSQTGENYNEQFF
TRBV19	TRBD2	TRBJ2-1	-	TGTGCCAGTAGTATAGTCCTTGGCGGGGGAGGCTACAATGAGCAGTTCTTC	CASSIVLGGGGYNEQFF
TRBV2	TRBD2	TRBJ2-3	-	TGTGCCAGCAGTGTGTTAGCGGGAGTTGGAGATACGCAGTATTTT	CASSVLAGVGDTQYF
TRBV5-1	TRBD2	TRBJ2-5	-	TGCGCCAGCAGCTTGGAGGCTAGCGGGTACCAAGAGACCCAGTACTTC	CASSLEASGYQETQYF
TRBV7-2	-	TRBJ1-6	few	TGTGCCAGCAGCTTAACAGAAGGAAATTCACCCCTCCACTTT	CASSLTEGNSPLHF
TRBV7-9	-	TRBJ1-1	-	TGTGCCAGCAGCTTAGCTTCTGAGACTGAAGCTTTCTTT	CASSLASETEAFF
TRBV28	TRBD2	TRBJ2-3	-	TGTGCCAGCAGACTAGCGGGAGGGTACGGGGTGACAGATACGCAGTATTTT	CASRLAGGYGVTDTQYF
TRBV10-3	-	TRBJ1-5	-	TGTGCCATCAGGGCGGGAGGAGGGAATCAGCCCCAGCATTTT	CAIRAGGGNQPQHF
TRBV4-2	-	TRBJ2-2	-	TGTGCCAGCAGCCAAGAAGGGACACAGGGTACCGGGGAGCTGTTTTTT	CASSQEGTQGTGELFF
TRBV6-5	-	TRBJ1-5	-	TGTGCCAGCAGCGGGGGAAATCAGCCCCAGCATTTT	CASSGGNQPQHF
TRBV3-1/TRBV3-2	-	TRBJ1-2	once	TGTGCCAGCAGCCAAGAAAGGGGCTACTATGGCTACACCTTC	CASSQERGYYGYTF
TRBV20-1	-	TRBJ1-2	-	TGCAGTGCTTCCCTGACGTCCCGGAGCACCTTC	CSASLTSRSTF
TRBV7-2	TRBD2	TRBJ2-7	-	TGTGCCAGCAGCTTACGGACTAGCGGGTTTTCCTACGAGCAGTACTTC	CASSLRTSGFSYEQYF
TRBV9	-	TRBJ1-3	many	TGTGCCAGCAGCGCCGCAGACTCTGGAAACACCATATATTTT	CASSAADSGNTIYF